This section outlines one T cell receptor beta chain sequence together with its context. Its antigen is as yet unknown. The data stem from a study of identifying expanded T cells in peripheral blood. Study results and limitations: Over about two and four weeks, about 15 and 19 clones changed, versus around 1.2 between replicates. Across healthy donors, higher total template counts meant significantly greater approximately 2-week count variance.

Repertoires were generated with immunoSEQ multiplex PCR, while TCRdb's copy carries only in-frame clones and drops some. The sample lists around 75,000 clones; 75% to 90% were seen once. Trimming pared 2 bases from V and 1 base from J, leaving 13 bases between. Germline V gene lookup returns CDR1 SGHRS and CDR2 YFSETQ. The CDR3 spans 15 residues. Collection occurred without any documented infections or immune events in donors. Sequencing used blood. The chain employs TRBV5-1 and TRBJ2-7; D perhaps matches TRBD1 (5 bases). This clonotype was sampled from a person aged 18 to 69 in good health. The CDR3 DNA is TGCGCCAGCAGCTTCCGGACATTGAGTTCCTACGAGCAGTACTTC. This codes for CASSFRTLSSYEQYF.